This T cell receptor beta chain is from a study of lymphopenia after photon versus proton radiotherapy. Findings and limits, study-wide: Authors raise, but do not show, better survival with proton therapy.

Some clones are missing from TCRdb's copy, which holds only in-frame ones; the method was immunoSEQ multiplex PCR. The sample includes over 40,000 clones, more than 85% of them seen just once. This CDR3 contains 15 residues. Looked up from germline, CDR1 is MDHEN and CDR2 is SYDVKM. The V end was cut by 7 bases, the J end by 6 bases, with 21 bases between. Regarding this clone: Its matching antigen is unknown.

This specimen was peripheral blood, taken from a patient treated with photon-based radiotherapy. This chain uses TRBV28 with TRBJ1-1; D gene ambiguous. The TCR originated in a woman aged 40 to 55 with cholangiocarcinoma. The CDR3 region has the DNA TGTGCCAGCACTCTCCCCCGGCCAGGCAAATCTGAAGCTTTCTTT. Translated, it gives CASTLPRPGKSEAFF.